This TCR beta chain derives from a study of OX40 agonist ivuxolimab in advanced cancers. Looking at the study overall: Ivuxolimab, which is an agonistic anti-OX40 (CD134) antibody, was administered to the patients. Six ivuxolimab dose levels, 0.01 to 10 mg/kg, were given intravenously every 2 weeks. Study-wide results and caveats: Some patients without response likewise showed low normalized clonal expansion.

With V trimmed by 2 bases and J by 4 bases, 5 bases remained unmatched. Germline assignment: CDR1 SGHTA and CDR2 FQGTGA. The CDR3 loop spans 15 amino acids. TCRdb keeps only in-frame clones here, not all; method: immunoSEQ multiplex PCR. The repertoire holds about 36,000 clones, 70% to 90% seen once, with 10% to 15% in the top ten. At cycle 4 day 1, cycle 7 day 1, and baseline, blood was sampled. This clone has only one observation. The antigen remains undetermined. This chain uses TRBV7-3 with TRBJ2-1; 7 bases line up with TRBD2. The starting material was CD4+ or CD8+ T cells sorted from blood, obtained in a trial of the OX40 agonist ivuxolimab. This TCR was recovered from an adult with an advanced solid tumor such as melanoma, head and neck, liver or kidney cancer. CDR3 bases: TGTGCCAGCAGCTTATCGGCTAGCGGTTACAATGAGCAGTTCTTC. It translates to CASSLSASGYNEQFF.